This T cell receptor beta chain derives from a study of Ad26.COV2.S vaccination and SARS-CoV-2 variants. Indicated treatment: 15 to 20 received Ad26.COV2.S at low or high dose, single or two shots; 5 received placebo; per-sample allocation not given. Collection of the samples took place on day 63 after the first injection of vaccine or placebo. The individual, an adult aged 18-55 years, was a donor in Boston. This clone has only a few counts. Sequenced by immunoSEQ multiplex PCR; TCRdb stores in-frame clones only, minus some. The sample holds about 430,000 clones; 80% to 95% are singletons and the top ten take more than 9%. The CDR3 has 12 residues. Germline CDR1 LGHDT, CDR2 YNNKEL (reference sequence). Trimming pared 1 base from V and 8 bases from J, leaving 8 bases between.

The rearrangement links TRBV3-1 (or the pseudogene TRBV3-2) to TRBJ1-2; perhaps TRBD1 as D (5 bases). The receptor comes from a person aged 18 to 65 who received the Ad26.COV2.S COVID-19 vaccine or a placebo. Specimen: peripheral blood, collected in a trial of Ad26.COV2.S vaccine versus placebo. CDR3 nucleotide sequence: TGTGCCAGCAGCCAAGGGGGCTTCGGCTACACCTTC. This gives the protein CASSQGGFGYTF.